This TCR beta chain was recorded in a study of Ad26.COV2.S vaccination and SARS-CoV-2 variants. Looked up from germline, CDR1 is MRHNA and CDR2 is SNTAGT. With 3 bases removed from V and 3 bases from J, the gap between germline ends came to 12 bases. This CDR3 is built from 15 residues. Here immunoSEQ multiplex PCR was the method, and the copy in TCRdb shows in-frame clones only, minus some. The repertoire has approximately 140,000 clones, more than 80% of them found once; the top ten carry 4.5% to 6%. Concerning this clone itself: Its antigen is unidentified.

Study findings and constraints: Vaccinees and placebo recipients showed similar non-spike TCR breadth. While placebo recipients had lower spike-specific TCR breadth, vaccine recipients had more. Reports say spike-specific CD8+ and CD4+ T cell responses covered substantial breadth after vaccination.

The sample in question was peripheral blood, obtained after recovery from COVID-19. The sequence came from a human donor who had recovered from COVID-19. The rearrangement uses TRBV6-4 and TRBJ2-1; tentatively, D is TRBD1 (5 bases). The CDR3 here is CASSDVPGYYNEQFF. The CDR3 nucleotides are TGTGCCAGCAGTGATGTGCCAGGGTACTACAATGAGCAGTTCTTC.